A selection of T cell receptor beta chains follows, all from one sample in a study of blood T cell repertoires in COVID-19. The table came from immunoSEQ multiplex PCR; TCRdb's copy has only in-frame clones and leaves some out. The sample has about 370,000 clones, 85% to 90% seen once. The specimen sequenced was peripheral blood. Source of these receptors: a man between 18 and 29 years old with active or convalescent COVID-19. CDR3s include the opening cysteine and the closing phenylalanine or tryptophan. The D gene is left open where the match is weak. Clone sizes are given selectively: once, few, many, or a class where the clone is expanded.

j_call: TRBJ2-3; v_call: TRBV7-9; clone_size: -; d_call: -; cdr3_aa: CASSSPDSTDTQYF; cdr3_nt: TGTGCCAGCAGCTCCCCGGACAGTACAGATACGCAGTATTTT
j_call: TRBJ2-3; v_call: TRBV2; clone_size: -; d_call: TRBD1; cdr3_aa: CASGDRGADTQYF; cdr3_nt: TGTGCCAGCGGGGACAGGGGAGCAGATACGCAGTATTTT
j_call: TRBJ1-1; v_call: TRBV28; clone_size: -; d_call: -; cdr3_aa: CASSVDSGKAFF; cdr3_nt: TGTGCCAGCAGTGTTGACAGCGGGAAGGCTTTCTTT
j_call: TRBJ1-6; v_call: TRBV6-5; clone_size: -; d_call: TRBD1; cdr3_aa: CASRLTSGGGSPLHF; cdr3_nt: TGTGCCAGCAGGCTAACCTCAGGGGGAGGTTCACCCCTCCACTTT
j_call: TRBJ1-1; v_call: TRBV2; clone_size: -; d_call: -; cdr3_aa: CASTVNTEAFF; cdr3_nt: TGTGCCAGCACTGTAAACACTGAAGCTTTCTTT
j_call: TRBJ1-5; v_call: TRBV2; clone_size: -; d_call: -; cdr3_aa: CASSDGGLSNQPQHF; cdr3_nt: TGTGCCAGCAGTGATGGGGGCCTTAGCAATCAGCCCCAGCATTTT
j_call: TRBJ1-1; v_call: TRBV5-1; clone_size: -; d_call: -; cdr3_aa: CASSPSLTNMNTEAFF; cdr3_nt: TGCGCCAGCAGCCCCTCCCTGACAAACATGAACACTGAAGCTTTCTTT
j_call: TRBJ1-1; v_call: TRBV18; clone_size: -; d_call: TRBD1; cdr3_aa: CASCRSGQGNTEAFF; cdr3_nt: TGTGCCAGCTGTCGATCGGGACAGGGGAACACTGAAGCTTTCTTT
j_call: TRBJ1-1; v_call: TRBV4-3; clone_size: -; d_call: -; cdr3_aa: CASSLHSSTEAFF; cdr3_nt: TGCGCCAGCAGCCTGCACAGCTCCACTGAAGCTTTCTTT
j_call: TRBJ1-6; v_call: TRBV5-1; clone_size: -; d_call: -; cdr3_aa: CASSLAGQGSSYNSPLHF; cdr3_nt: TGCGCCAGCAGCTTGGCGGGCCAGGGAAGCTCCTATAATTCACCCCTCCACTTT
j_call: TRBJ1-2; v_call: TRBV6-5; clone_size: -; d_call: TRBD1; cdr3_aa: CASSYSGQGAGYTF; cdr3_nt: TGTGCCAGCAGTTACTCCGGACAGGGGGCGGGCTACACCTTC
j_call: TRBJ1-5; v_call: TRBV4-2; clone_size: -; d_call: -; cdr3_aa: CASSQAAGGNNQPQHF; cdr3_nt: TGTGCCAGCAGCCAAGCTGCCGGGGGAAACAATCAGCCCCAGCATTTT
j_call: TRBJ1-4; v_call: TRBV15; clone_size: -; d_call: TRBD1; cdr3_aa: CATSIGQGNEKLFF; cdr3_nt: TGTGCCACCAGCATAGGACAGGGGAATGAAAAACTGTTTTTT
j_call: TRBJ2-7; v_call: TRBV29-1; clone_size: -; d_call: -; cdr3_aa: CSVEDLETPYEQYF; cdr3_nt: TGCAGCGTTGAAGATCTGGAGACCCCCTACGAGCAGTACTTC
j_call: TRBJ1-1; v_call: TRBV5-6; clone_size: -; d_call: -; cdr3_aa: CASMGYGMNTEAFF; cdr3_nt: TGTGCCAGTATGGGTTACGGGATGAACACTGAAGCTTTCTTT
j_call: TRBJ1-2; v_call: TRBV27; clone_size: -; d_call: -; cdr3_aa: CASSPWGEINYGYTF; cdr3_nt: TGTGCCAGCAGTCCATGGGGGGAGATTAACTATGGCTACACCTTC
j_call: TRBJ1-1; v_call: TRBV2; clone_size: -; d_call: -; cdr3_aa: CAEPLRAQNTEAFF; cdr3_nt: TGTGCCGAGCCGCTCAGGGCTCAGAACACTGAAGCTTTCTTT
j_call: TRBJ2-5; v_call: TRBV7-2; clone_size: -; d_call: -; cdr3_aa: CASLGQFQETQYF; cdr3_nt: TGTGCCAGCCTAGGACAGTTCCAAGAGACCCAGTACTTC
j_call: TRBJ2-3; v_call: TRBV7-2; clone_size: -; d_call: TRBD2; cdr3_aa: CASSSRTSGVDTQYF; cdr3_nt: TGTGCCAGCAGCTCCCGGACTAGCGGGGTAGATACGCAGTATTTT
j_call: TRBJ2-7; v_call: TRBV6-6; clone_size: few; d_call: -; cdr3_aa: CASSPDRISYEQYF; cdr3_nt: TGTGCCAGCAGTCCAGACAGGATCTCCTACGAGCAGTACTTC
j_call: TRBJ1-4; v_call: TRBV18; clone_size: few; d_call: -; cdr3_aa: CASSPGQGGEKLFF; cdr3_nt: TGTGCCAGCTCACCCGGGCAGGGTGGAGAAAAACTGTTTTTT
j_call: TRBJ2-7; v_call: TRBV2; clone_size: -; d_call: TRBD2; cdr3_aa: CASSGAGGRTYEQYF; cdr3_nt: TGTGCCAGCAGTGGGGCGGGAGGGCGGACCTACGAGCAGTACTTC
j_call: TRBJ2-3; v_call: TRBV19; clone_size: -; d_call: -; cdr3_aa: CASRGSGIYTQYF; cdr3_nt: TGTGCCAGTAGAGGGTCAGGGATTTATACGCAGTATTTT
j_call: TRBJ1-2; v_call: TRBV7-9; clone_size: -; d_call: -; cdr3_aa: CASSPTGSSYGYTF; cdr3_nt: TGTGCCAGCAGTCCAACCGGGAGTTCTTATGGCTACACCTTC